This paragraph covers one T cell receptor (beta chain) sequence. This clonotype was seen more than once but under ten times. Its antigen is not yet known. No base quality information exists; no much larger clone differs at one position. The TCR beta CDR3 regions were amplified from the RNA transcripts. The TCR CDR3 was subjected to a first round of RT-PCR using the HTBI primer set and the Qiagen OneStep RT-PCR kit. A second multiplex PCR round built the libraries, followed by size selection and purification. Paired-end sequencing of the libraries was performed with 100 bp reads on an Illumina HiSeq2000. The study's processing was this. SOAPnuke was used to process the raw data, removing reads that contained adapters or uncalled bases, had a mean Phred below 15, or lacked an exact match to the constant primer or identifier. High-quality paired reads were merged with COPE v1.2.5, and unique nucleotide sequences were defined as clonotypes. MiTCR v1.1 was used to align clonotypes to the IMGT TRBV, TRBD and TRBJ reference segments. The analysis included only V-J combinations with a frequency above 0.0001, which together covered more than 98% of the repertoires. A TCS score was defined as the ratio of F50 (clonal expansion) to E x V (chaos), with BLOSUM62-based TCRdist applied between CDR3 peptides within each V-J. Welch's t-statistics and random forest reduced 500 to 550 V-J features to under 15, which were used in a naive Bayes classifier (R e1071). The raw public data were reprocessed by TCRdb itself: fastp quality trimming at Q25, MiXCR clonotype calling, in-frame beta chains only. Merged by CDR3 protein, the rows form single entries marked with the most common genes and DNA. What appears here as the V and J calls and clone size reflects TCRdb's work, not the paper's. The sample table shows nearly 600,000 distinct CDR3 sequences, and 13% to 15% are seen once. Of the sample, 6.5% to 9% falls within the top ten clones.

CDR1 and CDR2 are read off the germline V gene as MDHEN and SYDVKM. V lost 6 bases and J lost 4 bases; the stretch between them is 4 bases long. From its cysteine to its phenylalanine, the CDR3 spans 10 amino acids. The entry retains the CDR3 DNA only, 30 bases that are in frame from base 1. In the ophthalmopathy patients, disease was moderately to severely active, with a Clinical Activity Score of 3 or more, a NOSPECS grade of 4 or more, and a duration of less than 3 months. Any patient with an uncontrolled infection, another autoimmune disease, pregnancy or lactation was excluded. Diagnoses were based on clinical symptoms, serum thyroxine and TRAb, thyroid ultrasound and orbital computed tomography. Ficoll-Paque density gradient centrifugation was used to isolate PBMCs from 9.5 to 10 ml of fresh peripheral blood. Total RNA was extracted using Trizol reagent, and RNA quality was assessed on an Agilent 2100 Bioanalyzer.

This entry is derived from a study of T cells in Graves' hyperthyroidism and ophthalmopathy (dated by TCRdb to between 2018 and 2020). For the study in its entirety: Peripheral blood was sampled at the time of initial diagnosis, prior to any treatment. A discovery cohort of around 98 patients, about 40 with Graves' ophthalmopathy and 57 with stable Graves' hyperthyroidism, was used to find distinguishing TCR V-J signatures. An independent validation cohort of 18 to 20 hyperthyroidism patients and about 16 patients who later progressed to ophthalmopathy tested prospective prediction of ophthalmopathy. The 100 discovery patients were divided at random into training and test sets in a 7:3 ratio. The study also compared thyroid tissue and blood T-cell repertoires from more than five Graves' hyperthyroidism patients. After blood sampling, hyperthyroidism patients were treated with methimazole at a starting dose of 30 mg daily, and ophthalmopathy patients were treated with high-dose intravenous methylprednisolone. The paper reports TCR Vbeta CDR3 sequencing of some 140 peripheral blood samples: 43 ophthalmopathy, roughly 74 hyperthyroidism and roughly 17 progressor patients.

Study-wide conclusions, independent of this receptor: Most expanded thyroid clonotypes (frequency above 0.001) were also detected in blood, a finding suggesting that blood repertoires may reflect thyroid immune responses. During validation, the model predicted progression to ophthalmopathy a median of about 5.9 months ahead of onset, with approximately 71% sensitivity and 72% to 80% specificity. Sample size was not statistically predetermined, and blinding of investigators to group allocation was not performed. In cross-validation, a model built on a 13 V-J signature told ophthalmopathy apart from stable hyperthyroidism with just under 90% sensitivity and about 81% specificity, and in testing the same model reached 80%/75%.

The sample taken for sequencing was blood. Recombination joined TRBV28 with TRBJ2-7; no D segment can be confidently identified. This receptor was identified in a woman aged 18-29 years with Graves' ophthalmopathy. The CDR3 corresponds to CASRRYEQYF. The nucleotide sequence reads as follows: TGTGCCAGCAGGCGGTACGAGCAGTACTTC.